The 20 T cell receptor beta chains presented below share a single source sample, sequenced in a study of technical replicates of blood from several donors. Sequenced by immunoSEQ multiplex PCR; TCRdb stores in-frame clones only, minus some. Of around 100,000 clones in the sample, nearly 96% were seen once. The sequenced sample was T cells isolated from PBMCs. The receptor source for this set is a human donor in good health.

Turning to this clone: One end of the junction fails to match germline, which may point to a read error. The genes are TRBV5-4 and TRBJ2-7, with D unclear. The CDR3 length is 12 residues. Germline CDR1 and CDR2: SGHNT and YYREEE (reference sequence). The CDR3: CASSRVISEWHF. The CDR3 DNA sequence: TGTGCCAGCAGCCGTGTTATAAGCGAGTGGCACTTC.

The J gene is TRBJ2-1, the V gene TRBV10-1; 11 bases match TRBD2. Germline V gene data show CDR1 as WNHNN and CDR2 as SYGVQD (reference sequence). This CDR3 is built from 16 residues. Trimming at V came to 0 bases and at J to 5 bases, leaving 3 bases not matched to a gene. Here the CDR3 DNA reads TGCGCCAGCAGTGAGTCCACTAGCGGGGGAAACAATGAGCAGTTCTTC. Encoded protein: CASSESTSGGNNEQFF.

The chain combines TRBV19 with TRBJ2-1; 7 bases line up with TRBD2. J was trimmed by 7 bases and V by 10 bases; bases with no gene match: 16. CDR3 length: 15 amino acids. Germline V gene sequence: CDR1 LNHDA, CDR2 SQIVND (reference sequence). This CDR3 is CATLGARDYQNEQFF. CDR3 nucleotide sequence: TGTGCCACCCTCGGGGCCCGGGACTACCAGAATGAGCAGTTCTTC.

This clone has just one count. The V gene is TRBV7-9, the J gene TRBJ2-1; TRBD2 is a possible D gene (5 bases). The CDR3 is 12 amino acids. CDR1 and CDR2 from the germline V gene are SEHNR and FQNEAQ (reference sequence). The V end was cut by 5 bases, the J end by 10 bases, with 12 bases between. CDR3 in DNA: TGTGCCAGCAGCCCGGACGCGGGCGAGCAGTTCTTC. Protein sequence: CASSPDAGEQFF.

CDR3 region: CASSPEETQYF. The CDR3 nucleotides read TGTGCCAGCTCACCCGAAGAGACCCAGTACTTC. The chain recombines TRBV18 with TRBJ2-5; D remains ambiguous. V was pared by 3 bases and J by 3 bases, with 2 bases between. This CDR3 spans 11 amino acids. Germline CDR1 is KGHSH and CDR2 is LQKENI.

The chain recombines TRBV9 with TRBJ2-3, with 10 bases fitting TRBD2. Trimming removed 3 bases from V and 1 base from J; junction bases left unmatched: 5. CDR3 length: 16 residues. Germline V gene lookup returns CDR1 SGDLS and CDR2 YYNGEE. CDR3 DNA: TGTGCCAGCAGCGCGTCCGGGACTAGCGGCACAGATACGCAGTATTTT. It encodes CASSASGTSGTDTQYF.

The chain joins TRBV7-9 to TRBJ2-1; 9 nucleotides align to TRBD2. Germline lookup yields CDR1 SEHNR and CDR2 FQNEAQ (reference sequence). V trimming: 7 bases; J trimming: 5 bases; junction bases outside the gene matches: 3. This CDR3 is 13 amino acids long. The CDR3 DNA is TGTGCCAGCAAGACTAGCGGAAACAATGAGCAGTTCTTC. Translation gives CASKTSGNNEQFF.

This clone was seen a handful of times. The rearrangement joins TRBV29-1 to TRBJ1-1; D is perhaps TRBD1 (5 bases). Trimming removed 4 bases from V and 3 bases from J, with 15 bases in between. This CDR3 contains 14 residues. The germline V gene has CDR1 SQVTM and CDR2 ANQGSEA. The CDR3 DNA reads TGCAGCGTTGGGGGAGGGGTGGGTCACACTGAAGCTTTCTTT. Translating gives CSVGGGVGHTEAFF.

The chain employs TRBV6-4 and TRBJ2-2; tentatively, D is TRBD2 (6 bases). With 0 bases removed from V and 5 bases from J, the gap between germline ends came to 10 bases. The CDR3 loop spans 15 amino acids. The germline V gene encodes CDR1 MRHNA and CDR2 SNTAGT. The CDR3 loop is CASSDSGDFTGELFF. CDR3 sequence (DNA): TGTGCCAGCAGTGACTCCGGGGACTTTACCGGGGAGCTGTTTTTT.

The V call is TRBV7-9, the J call TRBJ1-1, with D unresolved. Germline values: CDR1 SEHNR, CDR2 FQNEAQ (reference sequence). This CDR3 is built from 13 residues. The germline V and J ends were trimmed by 1 base and 10 bases, with 13 bases remaining between them. The CDR3 loop is CASSLGGLLGAFF. CDR3 bases: TGTGCCAGCAGCTTAGGCGGTCTGCTTGGAGCTTTCTTT.

The rearrangement joins TRBV5-4 to TRBJ2-5; the match to TRBD2 covers 7 bases. The CDR3 consists of 15 residues. From germline, CDR1 is SGHNT and CDR2 YYREEE (reference sequence). Trimming removed 0 bases from V and 4 bases from J; junction bases left unmatched: 6. The CDR3 DNA reads TGTGCCAGCAGCTTGGGCGGGAGCGCGGCAGAGACCCAGTACTTC. Translation: CASSLGGSAAETQYF.

The chain recombines TRBV6-5 with TRBJ2-2; D perhaps matches TRBD1 (5 bases). Per germline, CDR1 MNHEY and CDR2 SVGAGI. Trimming stripped 6 bases from V and 4 bases from J, with 12 bases between. The length of the CDR3 is 14 residues. This CDR3 is CASRPQTVTGELFF. CDR3 in DNA: TGTGCCAGCAGGCCTCAGACAGTCACCGGGGAGCTGTTTTTT.

The chain joins TRBV5-1 to TRBJ2-2; 8 bases align to TRBD1. CDR3 length equals 15 residues. CDR1 and CDR2 from the germline V gene are SGHRS and YFSETQ. V trimming: 4 bases; J trimming: 3 bases; junction bases outside the gene matches: 5. CDR3 protein: CASSGQGSHTGELFF. The CDR3 DNA follows: TGCGCCAGCAGCGGACAGGGAAGTCACACCGGGGAGCTGTTTTTT.

This chain joins TRBV5-1 and TRBJ1-3, with a weak D call TRBD1 (6 bases). The CDR3 is 19 amino acids. V lost 5 bases, J lost 1 base, and 25 bases lay in between. Per germline, CDR1 SGHRS and CDR2 YFSETQ. The CDR3 protein is CASSGGLDGGPRSGNTIYF. The CDR3 region has the DNA TGCGCCAGCAGTGGGGGCTTGGACGGTGGCCCAAGGTCTGGAAACACCATATATTTT.

CDR3 nucleotides: TGTGCCAGCAGCGTAGGTCTAGGACAGGGGGCTTCTGAGGGCTACACCTTC. It yields the protein CASSVGLGQGASEGYTF. The chain couples TRBV9 to TRBJ1-2; 11 bases line up with TRBD1. The CDR3 contains 17 residues. Germline V CDR1 and CDR2: SGDLS, YYNGEE. The V and J ends lost 0 bases and 8 bases, in that order; junction bases with no gene match: 12.

V gene TRBV5-1 combines with J gene TRBJ2-7; D is unresolved. Trimming removed 5 bases at V and 3 bases at J, with 12 bases between. The CDR3 contains 13 residues. From germline, CDR1 is SGHRS and CDR2 YFSETQ. The CDR3 coding sequence is TGCGCCAGCAGTCTGTCAGGCTTCTACGAGCAGTACTTC. It codes for CASSLSGFYEQYF.

The V gene is TRBV19, the J gene TRBJ1-5; no reliable D call. Germline-derived CDR1 and CDR2 are LNHDA and SQIVND (reference sequence). This CDR3 has 18 residues. The germline V and J ends were trimmed by 10 bases and 2 bases, with 27 bases remaining between them. The chain's CDR3 is CATSLDVAGLTGNQPQHF. CDR3 in DNA: TGTGCCACCTCCCTTGACGTGGCAGGCCTGACGGGCAATCAGCCCCAGCATTTT.

This sequence joins TRBV6-1 and TRBJ1-5, with TRBD1 matching over 7 bases. The CDR3 length is 20 residues. Unmatched junction bases numbered 19, after V lost 2 bases and J lost 3 bases. The germline gives CDR1 MNHNS, CDR2 SASEGT. The CDR3 region has the DNA TGTGCCAGCAGTGAAAGGGGATTTAAGGGGGGACAGATAATCAATCAGCCCCAGCATTTT. Translation gives CASSERGFKGGQIINQPQHF.

The chain carries TRBV2 and TRBJ1-4; 8 nucleotides align to TRBD1. The CDR3 has 14 residues. The J segment lost 6 bases and the V segment lost 3 bases, leaving 3 bases of the junction unmatched. The germline CDR1 and CDR2 sequences are SNHLY and FYNNEI. CDR3 residues: CASSEETGDEKLFF. In DNA form, the CDR3 reads TGTGCCAGCAGTGAGGAGACAGGGGATGAAAAACTGTTTTTT.

The chain joins TRBV9 to TRBJ2-7; 10 bases align to TRBD2. The CDR3 has 16 residues. From germline, CDR1 is SGDLS and CDR2 YYNGEE. The V and J ends lost 0 bases and 0 bases, in that order; junction bases with no gene match: 3. CDR3 nucleotide sequence: TGTGCCAGCAGCGTAGGAGCGGGAGGGGGCTCCTACGAGCAGTACTTC. This codes for CASSVGAGGGSYEQYF. Full variable domain (remainder filled in from reference TRBV9 and TRBJ2-7): DSGVTQTPKHLITATGQRVTLRCSPRSGDLSVYWYQQSLDQGLQFLIQYYNGEERAKGNILERFSAQQFPDLHSELNLSSLELGDSALYFCASSVGAGGGSYEQYFGPGTRLTVT.